These 9 T cell receptor beta chains were sequenced from one sample in a study of response to subunit inactivated influenza vaccine. Each CDR3 protein gets one entry after TCRdb re-called the RT-PCR reads with MiXCR. The sample records a few hundred thousand distinct CDR3 sequences, more than 10% being singletons. Source: non-naive T cells sorted from PBMCs, taken 14 to 15 days before vaccination. These receptors were collected from a man aged 45-60 years who received an inactivated influenza vaccine.

This clonotype has just a few counts. The chain uses TRBV2 and TRBJ1-1, with D hard to call. Trimming shortened V by 11 bases and J by 2 bases, and 9 bases separated the two germline ends. The CDR3 extends over 11 amino acids. Germline V gene data show CDR1 as SNHLY and CDR2 as FYNNEI. This CDR3 is CAVRTNTEAFF. For the CDR3, the DNA is TGTGCCGTCAGGACCAACACTGAAGCTTTCTTT. The whole variable domain, remainder taken from reference TRBV2 and TRBJ1-1, is EPEVTQTPSHQVTQMGQEVILRCVPISNHLYFYWYRQILGQKVEFLVSFYNNEISEKSEIFDDQFSVERPDGSNFTLKIRSTKLEDSAMYFCAVRTNTEAFFGQGTRLTVV.

The chain has TRBV4-3 and TRBJ2-1; D unclear. Germline assignment: CDR1 LGHNA and CDR2 YSLEER. This CDR3 is built from 16 residues. V was pared by 3 bases and J by 2 bases, with 14 bases between. The CDR3 loop reads CASSHTLWPTYNEQFF. CDR3 DNA: TGCGCCAGCAGCCATACTCTCTGGCCGACCTACAATGAGCAGTTCTTC.

The rearrangement joins TRBV20-1 to TRBJ2-3; 11 nucleotides align to TRBD2. Germline CDR1 is DFQATT and CDR2 is SNEGSKA (reference sequence). V dropped 3 bases and J dropped 6; count of bases not matched to a gene: 8. The CDR3 is made up of 15 amino acids. As DNA, the CDR3 is TGCAGTGCTAGGCGTACTAGCGGGAGAGGGGATACGCAGTATTTT. Protein: CSARRTSGRGDTQYF.

This clonotype was counted a few times. This sequence joins TRBV7-9 and TRBJ2-1; 7 positions agree with TRBD1. After removal of 5 bases from V and 9 bases from J, the junction contained 7 bases not matched to a gene. This CDR3 comprises 13 residues. The germline CDR1 and CDR2 sequences are SEHNR and FQNEAQ (reference sequence). The CDR3 sequence: CASSQNRGSEQFF. The DNA of the CDR3 is TGTGCCAGCAGCCAAAACAGGGGTTCTGAGCAGTTCTTC.

This rearrangement joins TRBV6-2 or TRBV6-3 to TRBJ1-1; weak D call: TRBD1 (5 bases). The CDR3 runs to 14 residues. The germline V gene encodes CDR1 MNHEY and CDR2 SVGEGT. Between the trimmed V and J ends, which lost 4 bases and 2 bases, there was a span of 11 bases. The CDR3 nucleotides read TGTGCCAGCAGTTTCAGTGGGGCCAACACTGAAGCTTTCTTT. Protein product: CASSFSGANTEAFF.

This clonotype was seen repeatedly, ten times or more. This chain connects TRBV6-2 or TRBV6-3 to TRBJ2-3, with D possibly matching TRBD1 (7 bases). Germline assignment: CDR1 MNHEY and CDR2 SVGEGT. Trimming pared 8 bases from V and 3 bases from J, leaving 18 bases between. The CDR3 length is 15 residues. The CDR3 protein is CASGEGGAGTDTQYF. CDR3 in DNA: TGTGCCAGCGGAGAAGGGGGCGCGGGGACAGATACGCAGTATTTT.

Here the CDR3 DNA reads TGTGCCAGCAGCGTTCGATCTAGCTATGGCTACACCTTC. Translated: CASSVRSSYGYTF. V gene TRBV9 combines with J gene TRBJ1-2; D is ambiguous. The CDR3 runs to 13 residues. Germline-derived CDR1 and CDR2 are SGDLS and YYNGEE. Trimming removed 2 bases from V and 4 bases from J, with 9 bases in between.

This clonotype was seen a single time. J is TRBJ2-5 and V is TRBV24-1; D remains unclear. V was clipped by 9 bases and J by 5 bases, with 12 bases between them. Germline CDR1 KGHDR, CDR2 SFDVKD. CDR3 length: 12 amino acids. The CDR3 DNA reads as TGTGCCACCGCCGGAATCGGGGAGACCCAGTACTTC. Translating it yields CATAGIGETQYF.

In its sample, this clonotype was seen a few times. The rearrangement links TRBV6-1 to TRBJ2-5; D is perhaps TRBD1 (6 bases). The germline V gene has CDR1 MNHNS and CDR2 SASEGT. Trimming took 5 bases from V and 5 from J, leaving 12 bases between them. The CDR3 runs to 13 residues. The CDR3, as DNA: TGTGCCAGCAGTAAGGACAGACGGGAGACCCAGTACTTC. It yields the protein CASSKDRRETQYF.